The source of this T cell receptor (beta chain) is a study of blood T cell repertoires in COVID-19 (dated by TCRdb to 2019 to 2021). Study-wide context: Samples covering the acute and convalescent phases of COVID-19 were provided by collaborators in the United States, Italy and Spain. The material from the prospective study consisted of cDNA or gDNA derived from T cells, B-cell-depleted T cells, or PBMCs. Deeply sampled blood TCRbeta repertoires from subjects exposed to, actively infected with, or recovered from COVID-19 were included in the dataset. A freely available public database, intended as a resource for researchers studying the immune response to SARS-CoV-2, is where the repertoires were released. The samples were drawn from the first 160 participants of the ongoing ImmuneRACE study and from some 1,300 subjects provided by 6 global collaborators. A de-identified subject ID, COVID-19 status, age in years and sex were almost always included in the sample metadata. Where available, HLA class I and class II types were obtained from metadata supplied by the sample provider rather than from assay-based typing.

Collaborating institutions collected whole blood in K2EDTA tubes following their own protocols. For TCRbeta analysis, collaborators shipped samples as frozen whole blood, isolated PBMCs, or DNA extracted from either of those sample types. The immunoSEQ Assay, a bias-controlled multiplex PCR, was used to amplify TCRbeta CDR3 regions from genomic DNA. The authors' pipeline ran thus. Within the assay, amplification of reference gene primers was used to estimate how many nucleated cells each sample contained. Sequence reads were collapsed and filtered to measure the absolute abundance of every unique TCRbeta CDR3 rearrangement. Productive Simpson clonality was computed per sample as the square root of Simpson's diversity index over productive rearrangements. TCRdb provides this immuneACCESS table in a form limited to in-frame rearrangements. Some clones are lacking; in checked studies, under half of them reflect an unresolved V gene, and why the rest are absent is not known. V, J and clone size reflect that table, while D and trimming were determined from the DNA. The sample table lists approximately 120,000 clones, just under 90% of them with a count of one. Of the sample, approximately 1.1% is held by the ten largest clones.

Its CDR3 holds 13 amino acids, cysteine through phenylalanine. The read is trimmed to its CDR3 DNA, 39 bases read in frame from base 1. V lost 4 bases and J lost 9 bases, and the count of bases not matched to a germline gene is 2. CDR1 and CDR2, per the germline V gene (reference sequence), are LGHDT and YNNKEL. Concerning this clone itself: Its cognate antigen has yet to be identified. Base qualities are not recorded, but no much larger clone differs from it by a single base.

What the authors observed across the whole study: How much clinical and demographic metadata was included differed by source and by participant, and the metadata was provided uncurated.

This chain is built from TRBV3-1 (or the pseudogene TRBV3-2) and TRBJ2-1; TRBD2 matches 11 bases in the middle. The sequence derives from a human donor in a cohort sampled during active COVID-19. Sequenced material: peripheral blood. The DNA is as follows: TGTGCCAGCAGCCCGGGACTAGCGGCTGAGCAGTTCTTC. This is translated as CASSPGLAAEQFF.